The 24 T cell receptor beta chains given below trace back to one sample, sequenced in a study of cytomegalovirus exposure and HLA in healthy donors. PCR employed 60 Vbeta and 13 Jbeta primers. Assay: immunoSEQ multiplex PCR; the TCRdb copy retains only in-frame clones and omits some. The table includes about 120,000 clones, 73% detected once. Sequencing used PBMCs. The receptors derive from a woman aged 25 to 39 in good health and CMV-seronegative.

This clone was counted a few times. The rearrangement links TRBV11-3 to TRBJ2-1; TRBD2 agrees at 10 bases. The CDR3 contains 15 residues. The germline CDR1 and CDR2 sequences are SGHNT and YENEEA. After removal of 3 bases from V and 3 bases from J, the junction contained 2 bases not matched to a gene. CDR3 in DNA: TGTGCCAGCAGCTTGGGGACTAGCGACTACAATGAGCAGTTCTTC. Its protein product is CASSLGTSDYNEQFF.

The chain links TRBV6-6 to TRBJ1-2; D unresolved. Germline V gives CDR1 MNHNY, CDR2 SVGAGI (reference sequence). The CDR3 consists of 14 residues. Trimming took 7 bases from V and 2 from J, leaving 14 bases between them. The DNA of the CDR3 is TGTGCCAGCATAGAGGCAGGACTCAACTATGGCTACACCTTC. This sequence encodes CASIEAGLNYGYTF.

This clone occurred a few times. The chain recombines TRBV29-1 with TRBJ2-7, with D unclear. This CDR3 spans 12 amino acids. The germline V gene has CDR1 SQVTM and CDR2 ANQGSEA. With 7 bases removed from V and 0 bases from J, the gap between germline ends came to 10 bases. CDR3 DNA: TGCAGCGCCGCCCAGTCCTCCTACGAGCAGTACTTC. As protein: CSAAQSSYEQYF.

The V and J genes are TRBV11-2 and TRBJ1-2; D gene ambiguous. Trimming removed 1 base from V and 6 bases from J, with 18 bases in between. This CDR3 has 16 amino acids. Germline CDR1 SGHAT, CDR2 FQNNGV. The CDR3 DNA is TGTGCCAGCAGCTTAGGTCGGTCAGCGCGCGGGGATGGCTACACCTTC. Translation: CASSLGRSARGDGYTF.

The table lists this clone with a few counts. The chain links TRBV7-9 to TRBJ1-4, with 8 bases lining up with TRBD1. With V trimmed by 5 bases and J by 7 bases, 6 bases remained unmatched. From germline, CDR1 is SEHNR and CDR2 FQNEAQ (reference sequence). CDR3 length equals 14 residues. Here the CDR3 DNA reads TGTGCCAGCAGCATTGACAGGGGTAGTGAAAAACTGTTTTTT. Protein sequence: CASSIDRGSEKLFF.

The rearrangement joins TRBV11-3 to TRBJ1-1, with D unresolved. The V gene's germline CDR1 is SGHNT and CDR2 YENEEA. V was shortened by 7 bases and J by 2 bases, with 11 bases between the two germline ends. The CDR3 has 13 residues. This chain's CDR3 is CASTLQINTEAFF. Written as DNA, the CDR3 is TGTGCCAGCACCCTCCAGATTAACACTGAAGCTTTCTTT.

This chain connects TRBV6-1 to TRBJ1-3; D call uncertain. This CDR3 has 14 residues. Germline CDR1 and CDR2: MNHNS and SASEGT. The V gene lost 3 bases and the J gene lost 4 bases, with 10 bases spanning the gap. As DNA, the CDR3 is TGTGCCAGCAGTGAGGAGGCAAGGGGAAACACCATATATTTT. It specifies CASSEEARGNTIYF.

The genes are TRBV28 and TRBJ2-1; maybe TRBD2 (5 bases). There are 13 residues in the CDR3. CDR1 MDHEN and CDR2 SYDVKM come from the germline V gene. The V gene lost 7 bases and the J gene lost 4 bases, with 11 bases spanning the gap. The CDR3 loop is CASNQRFYNEQFF. CDR3 coding DNA: TGTGCCAGCAACCAGCGGTTTTACAATGAGCAGTTCTTC.

This clone was picked up one time. J is TRBJ1-1 and V is TRBV5-5; 11 nucleotides line up with TRBD1. Germline V gene data show CDR1 as SGHKS and CDR2 as YYEKEE (reference sequence). The CDR3 has 15 amino acids. Unmatched junction bases numbered 7, after V lost 4 bases and J lost 5 bases. The DNA for the CDR3 is TGTGCCAGCAGCCTGTCCGGGACAGGGGGAACTGAAGCTTTCTTT. Its protein is CASSLSGTGGTEAFF.

The rearrangement joins TRBV6-5 to TRBJ2-5, with 9 bases lining up with TRBD1. This CDR3 region has 14 residues. The junction had 1 base not matched to a gene; V was cut back by 2 bases and J by 3 bases. The germline V gene encodes CDR1 MNHEY and CDR2 SVGAGI. Written as DNA, the CDR3 is TGTGCCAGCAGTTACGGGACAGGGAAAGAGACCCAGTACTTC. Translating gives CASSYGTGKETQYF.

This clone was seen just once. V gene TRBV2 combines with J gene TRBJ1-2; D ambiguous. The CDR3 runs 13 residues. Germline-derived CDR1 and CDR2 are SNHLY and FYNNEI. Trimming removed 7 bases at V and 8 bases at J, with 17 bases between. This chain's CDR3 is CASIESATRGYTF. CDR3 nucleotide sequence: TGTGCCAGCATCGAGTCCGCAACTCGGGGCTACACCTTC.

The CDR3 bases are TGTGCCAGCAGCTTAGCGCAGGGCAGTTTTAGCAATCAGCCCCAGCATTTT. Protein product: CASSLAQGSFSNQPQHF. The chain employs TRBV7-2 and TRBJ1-5; D may be TRBD1 (5 bases). The germline V and J ends were trimmed by 0 bases and 0 bases, with 12 bases remaining between them. The V gene's germline CDR1 is SGHTA and CDR2 FQGNSA. The CDR3 runs to 17 residues.

In the case of this clone: Within the sample, other DNA sequences also encode this same CDR3. The CDR3 region has the DNA TGTGCCAGCAGCTTAGGGGGGGGGCGGGAGACCCAGTACTTC. Its protein product is CASSLGGGRETQYF. The rearrangement joins TRBV7-2 to TRBJ2-5, with D tentatively TRBD2 (7 bases). Germline V gene data show CDR1 as SGHTA and CDR2 as FQGNSA. The CDR3 loop spans 14 amino acids. Trimming cost V 1 base and J 5 bases, with 11 bases left between them.

The chain employs TRBV5-6 and TRBJ2-7, with D possibly being TRBD2 (5 bases). CDR1 is SGHDT and CDR2 is YYEEEE in the germline V gene. The germline V and J ends were trimmed by 0 bases and 7 bases, with 11 bases remaining between them. The CDR3 loop spans 13 amino acids. The CDR3 DNA follows: TGTGCCAGCAGCTTGGCCCGGACGGGAGAGCAGTACTTC. It is translated as CASSLARTGEQYF. Complete variable domain (other parts from reference TRBV5-6 and TRBJ2-7): DAGVTQSPTHLIKTRGQQVTLRCSPKSGHDTVSWYQQALGQGPQFIFQYYEEEERQRGNFPDRFSGHQFPNYSSELNVNALLLGDSALYLCASSLARTGEQYFGPGTRLTVT.

The rearrangement uses TRBV7-9 and TRBJ2-5; D possibly corresponds to TRBD1 (5 bases). This CDR3 region has 14 residues. The germline CDR1 and CDR2 sequences are SEHNR and FQNEAQ (reference sequence). Trimming stripped 2 bases from V and 2 bases from J, with 9 bases between. The CDR3, as DNA: TGTGCCAGCAGCTTATCAGGGAAACAAGAGACCCAGTACTTC. Translation: CASSLSGKQETQYF.

This clone has more than one count but fewer than ten. V is TRBV9 and J is TRBJ2-1; D perhaps matches TRBD1 (5 bases). The V gene's germline CDR1 is SGDLS and CDR2 YYNGEE. CDR3 length equals 15 residues. V was clipped by 0 bases and J by 5 bases, with 12 bases between them. CDR3 loop: CASSVGRTWDNEQFF. CDR3 coding DNA: TGTGCCAGCAGCGTAGGAAGGACATGGGACAATGAGCAGTTCTTC.

CDR3: CASSPTRGTEAFF. CDR3 nucleotide sequence: TGTGCCAGCTCCCCCACACGAGGGACTGAAGCTTTCTTT. The chain is built from TRBV18 and TRBJ1-1; D ambiguous. The V and J ends lost 6 bases and 5 bases respectively, with 13 bases between them. Germline lookup yields CDR1 KGHSH and CDR2 LQKENI. The CDR3 has 13 amino acids.

V usage is TRBV7-8 and J usage is TRBJ1-5; D is unresolved. The CDR3 runs to 13 residues. Germline CDR1 reads SGHVS; CDR2 reads FQNEAQ. Trimming removed 4 bases from V and 5 bases from J, with 9 bases in between. This chain's CDR3 is CASSWRSDQPQHF. The CDR3 DNA follows: TGTGCCAGCAGCTGGAGGTCTGATCAGCCCCAGCATTTT.

The V call is TRBV6-5, the J call TRBJ2-1; 7 bases match TRBD1. The CDR3 has 15 residues. Germline trimming cut 0 bases from V and 7 bases from J; bases unmatched to any gene: 6. CDR1 is MNHEY, CDR2 SVGAGI, per germline. The CDR3 bases are TGTGCCAGCAGTTACTCTCCAGGGGGAAAGAATGAGCAGTTCTTC. Amino acids: CASSYSPGGKNEQFF.

The chain couples TRBV15 to TRBJ1-2, with 7 bases fitting TRBD1. The J segment lost 2 bases and the V segment lost 5 bases, leaving 8 bases of the junction unmatched. The germline V gene encodes CDR1 LNHNV and CDR2 YYDKDF (reference sequence). This CDR3 has 15 amino acids. CDR3 nucleotides: TGTGCCACCAGCTTTCAAGGACAGGAAAACTATGGCTACACCTTC. It encodes CATSFQGQENYGYTF. The variable domain in full, with the rest retrieved from reference TRBV15 and TRBJ1-2, is DAMVIQNPRYQVTQFGKPVTLSCSQTLNHNVMYWYQQKSSQAPKLLFHYYDKDFNNEADTPDNFQSRRPNTSFCFLDIRSPGLGDTAMYLCATSFQGQENYGYTFGSGTRLTVV.

CDR3 in amino acids: CASSNGLASYEQYF. CDR3 nucleotides: TGCGCCAGCAGCAACGGACTAGCTTCCTACGAGCAGTACTTC. The chain carries TRBV5-1 and TRBJ2-7, with TRBD2 matching 8 bases. Germline assignment: CDR1 SGHRS and CDR2 YFSETQ. The CDR3 has 14 residues. Losses at the gene ends were 4 bases for V and 1 base for J; bases not matched to a gene: 4. The full variable domain, rest sourced from reference TRBV5-1 and TRBJ2-7, is KAGVTQTPRYLIKTRGQQVTLSCSPISGHRSVSWYQQTPGQGLQFLFEYFSETQRNKGNFPGRFSGRQFSNSRSEMNVSTLELGDSALYLCASSNGLASYEQYFGPGTRLTVT.

J is TRBJ1-1 and V is TRBV5-1, with TRBD1 identical over 10 bases. Per germline, CDR1 SGHRS and CDR2 YFSETQ. Germline trimming cut 4 bases from V and 1 base from J; bases unmatched to any gene: 4. The length of the CDR3 is 15 residues. The chain's CDR3 is CASSRRTGGNTEAFF. In DNA, the CDR3 is TGCGCCAGCAGCCGACGGACAGGGGGGAACACTGAAGCTTTCTTT.

The genes are TRBV4-3 and TRBJ1-3; D call uncertain. This CDR3 spans 16 amino acids. In germline, CDR1 is LGHNA, CDR2 YSLEER. Trimming removed 0 bases at V and 2 bases at J, with 11 bases between. The CDR3 protein is CASSQDGLTTGNTIYF. CDR3 DNA: TGCGCCAGCAGCCAAGATGGGCTGACTACTGGAAACACCATATATTTT.

The V gene is TRBV7-6, the J gene TRBJ2-7; weak D call: TRBD2 (6 bases). From germline, CDR1 is SGHVS and CDR2 FNYEAQ. The V end was cut by 2 bases, the J end by 6 bases, with 14 bases between. CDR3 length equals 14 residues. The chain's CDR3 is CASSLSGWRVEQYF. In DNA form, the CDR3 reads TGTGCCAGCAGCTTAAGCGGGTGGAGGGTCGAGCAGTACTTC.